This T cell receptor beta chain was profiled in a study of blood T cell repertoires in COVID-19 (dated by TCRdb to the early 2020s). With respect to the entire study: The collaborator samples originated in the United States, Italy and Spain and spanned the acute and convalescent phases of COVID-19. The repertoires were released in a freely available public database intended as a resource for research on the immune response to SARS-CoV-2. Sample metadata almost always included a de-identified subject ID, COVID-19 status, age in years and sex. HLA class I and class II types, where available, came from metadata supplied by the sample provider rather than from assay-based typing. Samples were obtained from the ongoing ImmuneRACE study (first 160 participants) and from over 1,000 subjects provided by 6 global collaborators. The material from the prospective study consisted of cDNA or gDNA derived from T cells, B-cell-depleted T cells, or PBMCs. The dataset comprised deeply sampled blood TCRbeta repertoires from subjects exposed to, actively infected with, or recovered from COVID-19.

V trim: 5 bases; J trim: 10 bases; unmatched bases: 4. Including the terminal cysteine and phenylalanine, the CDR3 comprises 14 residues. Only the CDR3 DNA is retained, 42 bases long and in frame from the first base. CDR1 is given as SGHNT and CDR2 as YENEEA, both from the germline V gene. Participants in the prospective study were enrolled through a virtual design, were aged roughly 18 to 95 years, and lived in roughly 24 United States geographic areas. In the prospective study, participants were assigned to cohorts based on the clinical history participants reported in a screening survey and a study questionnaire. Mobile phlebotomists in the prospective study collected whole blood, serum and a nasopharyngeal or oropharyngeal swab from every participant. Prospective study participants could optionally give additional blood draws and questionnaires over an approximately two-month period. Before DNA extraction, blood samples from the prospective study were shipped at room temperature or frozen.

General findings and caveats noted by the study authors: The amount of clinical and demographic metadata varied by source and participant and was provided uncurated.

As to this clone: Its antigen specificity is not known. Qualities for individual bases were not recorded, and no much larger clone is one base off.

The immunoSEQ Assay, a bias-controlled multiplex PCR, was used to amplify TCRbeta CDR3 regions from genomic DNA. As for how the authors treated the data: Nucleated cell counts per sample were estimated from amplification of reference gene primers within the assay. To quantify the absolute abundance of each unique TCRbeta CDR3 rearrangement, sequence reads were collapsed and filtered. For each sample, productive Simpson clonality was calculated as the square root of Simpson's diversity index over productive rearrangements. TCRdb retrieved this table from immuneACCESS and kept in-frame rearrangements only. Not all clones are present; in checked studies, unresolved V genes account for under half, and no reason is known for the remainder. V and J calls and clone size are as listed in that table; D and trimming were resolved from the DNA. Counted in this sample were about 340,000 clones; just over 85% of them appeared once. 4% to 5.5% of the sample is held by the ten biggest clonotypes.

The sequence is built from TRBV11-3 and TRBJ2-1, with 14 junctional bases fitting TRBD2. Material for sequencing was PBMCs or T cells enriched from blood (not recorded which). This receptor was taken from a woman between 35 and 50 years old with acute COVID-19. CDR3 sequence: CASSPGTSGGEQFF. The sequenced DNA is TGTGCCAGCAGCCCCGGGACTAGCGGGGGCGAGCAGTTCTTC. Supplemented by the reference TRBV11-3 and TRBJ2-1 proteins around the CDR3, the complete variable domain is EAGVVQSPRYKIIEKKQPVAFWCNPISGHNTLYWYLQNLGQGPELLIRYENEEAVDDSQLPKDRFSAERLKGVDSTLKIQPAELGDSAVYLCASSPGTSGGEQFFGPGTRLTVL.